This TCR beta chain was sequenced in a study of shared clonotypes between healthy human individuals. The J segment lost 4 bases and the V segment lost 0 bases, leaving 9 bases of the junction unmatched. Germline lookup yields CDR1 LGHNA and CDR2 YNFKEQ. This CDR3 is 17 amino acids long. The protocol was immunoSEQ multiplex PCR, while the TCRdb copy is restricted to in-frame clones and leaves out a portion. The data show around 600,000 clones, about 95% seen once. CD45RO-negative, CCR7-selected cells formed the naive CD8 fraction, which excluded terminally differentiated effector memory CD45RA+ cells.

J is TRBJ2-1 and V is TRBV4-2; 7 bases agree with TRBD2. Sequencing was carried out using naive CD8+ T cells sorted from blood. The receptor was derived from a woman in her thirties in good health. CDR3 nucleotides: TGTGCCAGCAGCCAAGATTTTGCTAGCGGTCCTTACAATGAGCAGTTCTTC. Translation gives CASSQDFASGPYNEQFF.